The T cell receptor beta chain described here comes from a study of shared clonotypes between healthy human individuals. Regarding the study as a whole: In four donors, about 5% of naive CD4 clonotypes appeared in common. Investigators collected only blood, and repertoires in tissues likely differ.

With respect to this clone: Its target is unknown.

Only in-frame clones appear in the TCRdb table, and some are missing; sequencing was by immunoSEQ multiplex PCR. The table has about 190,000 clones, approximately 61% seen once. Germline CDR1 and CDR2: KGHSH and LQKENI. Between the trimmed V and J ends, which lost 3 bases and 10 bases, there was a span of 16 bases. CDR3 length: 14 amino acids. Material: memory CD4+ T cells sorted from blood. Subset defined: CD45RA-negative fraction. The J gene is TRBJ2-1, the V gene TRBV18, with D maybe TRBD1 (6 bases). The source of this sequence is a man aged 25 to 45 in good health. The CDR3 DNA sequence: TGTGCCAGCTCACCGGTGGGACAAGGAGCGGAGCAGTTCTTC. It translates to CASSPVGQGAEQFF.